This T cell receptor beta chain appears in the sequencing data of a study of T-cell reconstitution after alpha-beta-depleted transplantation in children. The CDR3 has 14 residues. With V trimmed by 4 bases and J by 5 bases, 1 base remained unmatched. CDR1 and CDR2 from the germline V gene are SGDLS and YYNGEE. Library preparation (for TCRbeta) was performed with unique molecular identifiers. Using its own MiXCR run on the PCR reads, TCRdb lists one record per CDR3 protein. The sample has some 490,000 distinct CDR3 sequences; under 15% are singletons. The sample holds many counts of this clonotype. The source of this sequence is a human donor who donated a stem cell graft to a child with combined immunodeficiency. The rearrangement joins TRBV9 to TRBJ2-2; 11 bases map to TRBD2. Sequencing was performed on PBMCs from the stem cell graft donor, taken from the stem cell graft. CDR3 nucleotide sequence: TGTGCCAGCAGCTGGACTAGCGGGACCGGGGAGCTGTTTTTT. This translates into CASSWTSGTGELFF.